Here is one T cell receptor (beta chain) with its context. The data are from a study of blood T cell repertoires in COVID-19. The CDR3 length is 15 residues. Germline loops: CDR1 SGHNT, CDR2 YENEEA. The ends were cut back, 3 bases at V and 5 bases at J, with 16 bases in the middle. Assay: immunoSEQ multiplex PCR; the TCRdb copy retains only in-frame clones and omits some. The table has a few hundred thousand clones, 80% to 85% seen once. The chain employs TRBV11-3 and TRBJ2-5; TRBD2 might be the D (6 bases). This TCR derives from a woman in her thirties or forties who had recovered from COVID-19. Sequenced sample: PBMCs or T cells enriched from blood (not recorded which). The CDR3 DNA reads TGTGCCAGCAGCTTCTTAGCGGTTCCGCGGGAGACCCAGTACTTC. It translates to CASSFLAVPRETQYF.